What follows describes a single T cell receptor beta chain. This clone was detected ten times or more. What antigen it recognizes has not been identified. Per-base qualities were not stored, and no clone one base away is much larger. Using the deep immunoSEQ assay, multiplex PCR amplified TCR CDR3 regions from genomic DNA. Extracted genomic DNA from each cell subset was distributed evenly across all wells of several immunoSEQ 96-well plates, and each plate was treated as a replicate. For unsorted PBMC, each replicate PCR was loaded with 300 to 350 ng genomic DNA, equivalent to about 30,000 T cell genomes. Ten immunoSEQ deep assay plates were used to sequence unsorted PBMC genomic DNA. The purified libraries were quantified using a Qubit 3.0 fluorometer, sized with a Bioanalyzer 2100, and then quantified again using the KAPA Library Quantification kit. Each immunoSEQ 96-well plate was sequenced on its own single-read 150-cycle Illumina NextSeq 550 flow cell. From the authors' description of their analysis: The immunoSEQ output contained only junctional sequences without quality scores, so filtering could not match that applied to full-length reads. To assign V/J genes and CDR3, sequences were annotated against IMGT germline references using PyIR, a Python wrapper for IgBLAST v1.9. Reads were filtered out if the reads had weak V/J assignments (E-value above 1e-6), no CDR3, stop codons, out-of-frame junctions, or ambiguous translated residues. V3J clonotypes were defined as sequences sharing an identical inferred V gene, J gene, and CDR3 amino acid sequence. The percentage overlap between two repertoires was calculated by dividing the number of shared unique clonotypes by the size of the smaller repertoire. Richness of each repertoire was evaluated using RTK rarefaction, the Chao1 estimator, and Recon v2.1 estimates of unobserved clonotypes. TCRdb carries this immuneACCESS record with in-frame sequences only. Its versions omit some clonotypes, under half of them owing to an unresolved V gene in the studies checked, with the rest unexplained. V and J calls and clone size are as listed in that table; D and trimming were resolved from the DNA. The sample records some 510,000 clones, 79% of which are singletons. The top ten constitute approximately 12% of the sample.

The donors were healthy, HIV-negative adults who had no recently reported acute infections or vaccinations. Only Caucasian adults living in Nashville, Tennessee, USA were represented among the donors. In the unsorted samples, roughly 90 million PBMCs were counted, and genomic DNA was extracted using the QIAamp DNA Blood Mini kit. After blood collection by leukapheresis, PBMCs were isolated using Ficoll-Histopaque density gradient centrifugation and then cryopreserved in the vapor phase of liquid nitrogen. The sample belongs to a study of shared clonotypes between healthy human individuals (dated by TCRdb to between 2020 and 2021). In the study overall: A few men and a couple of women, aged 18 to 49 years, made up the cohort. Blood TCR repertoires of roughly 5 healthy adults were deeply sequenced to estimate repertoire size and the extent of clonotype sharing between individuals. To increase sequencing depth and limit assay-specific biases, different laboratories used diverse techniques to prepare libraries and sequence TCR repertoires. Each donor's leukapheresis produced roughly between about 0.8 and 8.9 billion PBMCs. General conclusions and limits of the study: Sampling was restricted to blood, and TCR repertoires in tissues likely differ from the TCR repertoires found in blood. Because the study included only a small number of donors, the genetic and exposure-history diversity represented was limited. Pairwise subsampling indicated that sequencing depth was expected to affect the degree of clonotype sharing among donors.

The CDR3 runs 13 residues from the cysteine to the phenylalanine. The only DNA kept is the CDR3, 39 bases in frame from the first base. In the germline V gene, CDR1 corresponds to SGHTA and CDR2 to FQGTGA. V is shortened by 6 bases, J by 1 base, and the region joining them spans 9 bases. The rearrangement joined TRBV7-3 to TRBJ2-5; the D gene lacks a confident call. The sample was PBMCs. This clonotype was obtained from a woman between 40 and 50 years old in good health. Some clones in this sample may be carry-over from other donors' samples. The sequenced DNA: TGTGCCAGCAGTAAACTACCCCAAGAGACCCAGTACTTC. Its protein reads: CASSKLPQETQYF.